The T cell receptor (beta chain) under discussion was sequenced for a study of T cells in Graves' hyperthyroidism and ophthalmopathy. Overall study findings and caveats: Progression to ophthalmopathy was predicted a median of 6.5 months early.

Graves' hyperthyroidism was deemed stable given no ophthalmopathy progression within 18 months. This clonotype was detected many times. Its antigen is not known. The investigators amplified TCR beta CDR3 regions from RNA transcripts. RT-PCR in the first round (using the HTBI primer set) targeted the TCR CDR3. Each CDR3 protein is one row after TCRdb ran MiXCR on the multiplex PCR reads. Of fewer than 650,000 distinct CDR3 sequences listed, less than 15% are singletons. The CDR3 runs to 14 residues. CDR1 MDHEN and CDR2 SYDVKM come from the germline V gene. V shed 6 bases and J shed 5 bases, with 14 bases lying between them.

The TCR was taken from a middle-aged woman with Graves' hyperthyroidism. The sequencing sample was made of blood. The chain joins TRBV28 to TRBJ1-5; tentative D call: TRBD1 (5 bases). The CDR3 region has the DNA TGTGCCAGCAGGGGGGACGCCTGGTATCAGCCCCAGCATTTT. This sequence encodes CASRGDAWYQPQHF.